Shown below are 22 T cell receptor beta chains from a single sample sequenced in a study of cytomegalovirus exposure and HLA in healthy donors. It was with 60 Vbeta and 13 Jbeta primers that the PCR ran. TCRdb keeps only in-frame clones here, not all; method: immunoSEQ multiplex PCR. The sample yields some 170,000 clones, about 9% seen once. Sequenced material: PBMCs. The source of these receptors is a woman in her twenties or thirties in good health and CMV-seropositive.

This clone was counted between two and nine times. The gene calls are TRBV19 and TRBJ2-7; tentatively, D is TRBD2 (6 bases). The V gene's germline CDR1 is LNHDA and CDR2 SQIVND (reference sequence). There are 16 residues in the CDR3. Trimming removed 5 bases at V and 0 bases at J, with 17 bases between. Written as DNA, the CDR3 is TGTGCCAGTAGTCCAAGGGACTTTCCCTTCTCCTACGAGCAGTACTTC. As protein: CASSPRDFPFSYEQYF.

The chain couples TRBV25-1 to TRBJ2-7; weak D call: TRBD2 (5 bases). Germline-derived CDR1 and CDR2 are MGHDK and SYGVNS. CDR3 length: 13 amino acids. Trimming left V 6 bases short and J 2 bases short, with 11 bases between. Here the CDR3 reads CASRPAVTYEQYF. CDR3 nucleotide sequence: TGTGCCAGCAGACCAGCGGTTACCTACGAGCAGTACTTC.

This clone was observed a handful of times. This sequence joins TRBV5-1 and TRBJ2-1; D unclear. Germline CDR1 and CDR2: SGHRS and YFSETQ. Trimming stripped 4 bases from V and 4 bases from J, with 9 bases between. The CDR3 is 13 residues long. The CDR3 here is CASSPGRYNEQFF. The CDR3 bases are TGCGCCAGCAGCCCGGGTAGGTACAATGAGCAGTTCTTC.

A note on this clone: This CDR3 is also generated by other DNA sequences in the sample. This rearrangement joins TRBV9 to TRBJ2-3; 9 positions agree with TRBD1. Unmatched junction bases numbered 9, after V lost 4 bases and J lost 3 bases. This CDR3 is built from 16 residues. Germline values: CDR1 SGDLS, CDR2 YYNGEE. CDR3 sequence (DNA): TGTGCCAGCAGCTTGGGACAGGGCGATAGTACAGATACGCAGTATTTT. Translated, it gives CASSLGQGDSTDTQYF.

The chain recombines TRBV6-1 with TRBJ2-7; 7 bases agree with TRBD1. V shed 6 bases, J shed 0 bases, and the junction held 8 bases outside the gene matches. The CDR3 sequence is 15 residues long. Germline assignment: CDR1 MNHNS and CDR2 SASEGT. DNA for the CDR3: TGTGCCAGCAGCCTACCTTGGACAGGCTCCTACGAGCAGTACTTC. The encoded protein is CASSLPWTGSYEQYF.

This clone turned up a few times. The chain combines TRBV6-1 with TRBJ2-1; 8 positions match TRBD2. CDR1 is MNHNS, CDR2 SASEGT, per germline. The CDR3 extends over 17 amino acids. The V gene end was trimmed by 2 bases and the J gene end by 6 bases; junction bases not matched to a gene: 12. The CDR3 DNA follows: TGTGCCAGCAGTGAACTGTATGGGACTAGTAATTTCAATGAGCAGTTCTTC. As protein: CASSELYGTSNFNEQFF.

V gene TRBV9 combines with J gene TRBJ2-1; 7 bases are a match to TRBD1. This CDR3 contains 15 residues. Trimming took 3 bases from V and 0 from J; bases not matched to a gene: 3. Germline CDR1 SGDLS, CDR2 YYNGEE. DNA of the CDR3: TGTGCCAGCAGCGCGGACAGGAGCTCCTACAATGAGCAGTTCTTC. Protein: CASSADRSSYNEQFF.

The rearrangement uses TRBV6-1 and TRBJ2-3; possible D gene TRBD1, 6 bases. Trimming took 6 bases from V and 2 from J, leaving 12 bases between them. The CDR3 consists of 14 residues. Germline assignment: CDR1 MNHNS and CDR2 SASEGT. Here the CDR3 reads CASRLDRNTDTQYF. CDR3 in DNA: TGTGCCAGCAGACTAGACAGGAACACAGATACGCAGTATTTT.

The chain couples TRBV6-1 to TRBJ2-7; D remains unclear. The V end was cut by 3 bases, the J end by 2 bases, with 11 bases between. This CDR3 contains 14 residues. Germline values: CDR1 MNHNS, CDR2 SASEGT. CDR3 nucleotides: TGTGCCAGCAGTGAGACACCTTTCACCTACGAGCAGTACTTC. It specifies CASSETPFTYEQYF.

The chain combines TRBV29-1 with TRBJ2-5; 8 bases map to TRBD1. The CDR3 is 15 residues long. Trimming removed 6 bases from V and 1 base from J; junction bases left unmatched: 10. CDR1 SQVTM and CDR2 ANQGSEA come from the germline V gene. The CDR3 DNA reads TGCAGCGTCAACCGGGACAGGTATAGCCAAGAGACCCAGTACTTC. Protein product: CSVNRDRYSQETQYF. Together with reference TRBV29-1 and TRBJ2-5, the CDR3 gives the full variable domain: SAVISQKPSRDICQRGTSLTIQCQVDSQVTMMFWYRQQPGQSLTLIATANQGSEATYESGFVIDKFPISRPNLTFSTLTVSNMSPEDSSIYLCSVNRDRYSQETQYFGPGTRLLVL.

The chain couples TRBV7-3 to TRBJ2-3; 13 bases are a match to TRBD2. In germline, CDR1 is SGHTA, CDR2 FQGTGA. Germline trimming cut 3 bases from V and 1 base from J; bases unmatched to any gene: 10. The CDR3 consists of 19 residues. CDR3 DNA: TGTGCCAGCAGCTTTTTTGGACTAGCGGGAGCGCGGGGCACAGATACGCAGTATTTT. It encodes CASSFFGLAGARGTDTQYF.

The rearrangement uses TRBV6-4 and TRBJ2-7; TRBD1 matches 8 bases. Germline values: CDR1 MRHNA, CDR2 SNTAGT. The CDR3 sequence is 12 residues long. V was clipped by 7 bases and J by 4 bases; unmatched bases: 3. CDR3 nucleotide sequence: TGTGCCAGCAAGACAGGGGCGTACGAGCAGTACTTC. This encodes CASKTGAYEQYF.

In its sample, this clone was seen a few times. The J gene is TRBJ2-3, the V gene TRBV30; 7 nucleotides align to TRBD1. The junction had 5 bases not matched to a gene; V was cut back by 4 bases and J by 1 base. This CDR3 is built from 14 residues. The germline V gene encodes CDR1 GTSNPN and CDR2 SVGIG (reference sequence). The CDR3 is CAWTQGYGTDTQYF. The DNA of the CDR3 is TGTGCCTGGACACAGGGGTACGGCACAGATACGCAGTATTTT.

This clone was counted a few times. This rearrangement joins TRBV18 to TRBJ1-4; 7 nucleotides agree with TRBD1. The V and J ends lost 3 bases and 5 bases, in that order; junction bases with no gene match: 6. This CDR3 comprises 15 residues. Germline V gene data show CDR1 as KGHSH and CDR2 as LQKENI. CDR3 protein: CASSPNRGRNEKLFF. CDR3 in DNA: TGTGCCAGCTCACCGAACAGGGGCCGAAATGAAAAACTGTTTTTT.

V is TRBV7-9 and J is TRBJ2-1, with 8 bases identical to TRBD2. Germline loops: CDR1 SEHNR, CDR2 FQNEAQ (reference sequence). This CDR3 has 13 residues. J was trimmed by 8 bases and V by 6 bases; bases with no gene match: 6. CDR3 DNA: TGTGCCAGCAGTCCCCACGGGGGGGATGAGCAGTTCTTC. This codes for CASSPHGGDEQFF.

The chain employs TRBV29-1 and TRBJ1-3; no reliable D call. Germline V gene sequence: CDR1 SQVTM, CDR2 ANQGSEA. This CDR3 is built from 13 residues. V gave up 2 bases and J gave up 0 bases, with 5 bases separating them. The CDR3 reads CSVENNSGNTIYF. The CDR3 DNA sequence: TGCAGCGTTGAAAACAACTCTGGAAACACCATATATTTT.

This clone was seen a handful of times. The chain combines TRBV6-1 with TRBJ1-2; TRBD1 matches 8 bases. The CDR3 loop spans 13 amino acids. The V gene's germline CDR1 is MNHNS and CDR2 SASEGT. V gave up 7 bases and J gave up 4 bases; unmatched junction bases: 5. The CDR3 DNA sequence: TGTGCCAGCACCCGGACAGGGCGCTATGGCTACACCTTC. Translated: CASTRTGRYGYTF.

This clone was seen only a few times. The rearrangement links TRBV4-2 to TRBJ2-1, with D perhaps TRBD2 (6 bases). The ends were cut back, 1 base at V and 8 bases at J, with 15 bases in the middle. Germline values: CDR1 LGHNA, CDR2 YNFKEQ. CDR3 size: 15 residues. CDR3 in amino acids: CASSQVLASVHEQFF. In nucleotides, the CDR3 is TGTGCCAGCAGCCAAGTCTTGGCTAGCGTTCATGAGCAGTTCTTC.

This clone turned up a few times. The V call is TRBV29-1, the J call TRBJ2-6; D unresolved. This CDR3 has 14 residues. Germline loops: CDR1 SQVTM, CDR2 ANQGSEA. Trimming removed 3 bases from V and 0 bases from J, with 6 bases in between. The CDR3 DNA reads TGCAGCGTTGATATCTCCTCTGGGGCCAACGTCCTGACTTTC. Protein sequence: CSVDISSGANVLTF. Supplemented by reference TRBV29-1 and TRBJ2-6, the full variable domain reads SAVISQKPSRDICQRGTSLTIQCQVDSQVTMMFWYRQQPGQSLTLIATANQGSEATYESGFVIDKFPISRPNLTFSTLTVSNMSPEDSSIYLCSVDISSGANVLTFGAGSRLTVL.

The chain has TRBV19 and TRBJ1-1; D remains ambiguous. V gave up 7 bases and J gave up 7 bases, with 19 bases separating them. Germline-derived CDR1 and CDR2 are LNHDA and SQIVND (reference sequence). The CDR3 has 14 amino acids. CDR3 loop: CASNPGITTHEAFF. The CDR3 bases are TGTGCCAGTAACCCGGGAATAACGACACATGAAGCTTTCTTT.

This chain joins TRBV7-9 and TRBJ2-3, with 9 bases identical to TRBD1. The germline V gene encodes CDR1 SEHNR and CDR2 FQNEAQ (reference sequence). V shed 5 bases, J shed 2 bases, and the junction held 5 bases outside the gene matches. This CDR3 spans 15 amino acids. The CDR3 nucleotides are TGTGCCAGCAGCCACAGACAGGGGGTCACAGATACGCAGTATTTT. Translating it yields CASSHRQGVTDTQYF.

This clone was detected a few times. The chain combines TRBV28 with TRBJ1-1; perhaps TRBD1 as D (6 bases). The CDR3 is 15 residues long. V lost 4 bases, J lost 5 bases, and 17 bases lay in between. Per germline, CDR1 MDHEN and CDR2 SYDVKM. This CDR3 reads CASSSADSPGTEAFF. The CDR3 region has the DNA TGTGCCAGCAGTTCCGCGGACAGCCCGGGGACTGAAGCTTTCTTT.